This entry describes one T cell receptor beta chain. This sample is part of a study of blood T cells in healthy people across ages. CDR1 is MNHEY and CDR2 is SVGAGI in the germline V gene. The CDR3 has 19 amino acids. With 2 bases removed from V and 4 bases from J, the gap between germline ends came to 26 bases. A second PCR of 7 to 11 cycles used a sample-barcoded 5' primer and a J-beta primer mix. Sequencing of every sample gave 3 million or more CDR3-containing paired-end reads. TCRdb passed the 5' RACE reads through MiXCR, listing each CDR3 protein once. The table has hundreds of thousands of distinct CDR3 sequences, roughly 43% seen once.

This TCR was sampled from a man aged 25 to 45 in good health. The sequencing input was blood. The chain carries TRBV6-5 and TRBJ2-5; tentative D call: TRBD2 (5 bases). The chain's CDR3 is CASSYTSGVNPGRRETQYF. CDR3 sequence (DNA): TGTGCCAGCAGTTACACGTCCGGGGTCAACCCCGGAAGACGAGAGACCCAGTACTTC.